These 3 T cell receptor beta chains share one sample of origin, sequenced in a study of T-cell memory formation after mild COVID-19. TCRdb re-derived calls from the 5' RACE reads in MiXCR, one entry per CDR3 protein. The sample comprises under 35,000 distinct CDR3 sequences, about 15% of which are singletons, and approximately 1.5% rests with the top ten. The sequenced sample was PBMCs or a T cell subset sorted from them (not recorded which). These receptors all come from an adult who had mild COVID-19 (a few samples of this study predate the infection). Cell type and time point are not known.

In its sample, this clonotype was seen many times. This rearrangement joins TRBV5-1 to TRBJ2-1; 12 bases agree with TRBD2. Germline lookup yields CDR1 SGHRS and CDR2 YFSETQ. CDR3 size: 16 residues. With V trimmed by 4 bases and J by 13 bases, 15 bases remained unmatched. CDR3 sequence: CASSGAGTSGFLLQFF. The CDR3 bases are TGCGCCAGCAGCGGGGCCGGGACTAGCGGGTTTCTTTTACAGTTCTTC.

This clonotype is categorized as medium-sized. The CDR3 region has the DNA TGTGCCAGCAGCCGCCCGATGGTCCCTAGCACAGATACGCAGTATTTT. Amino acids: CASSRPMVPSTDTQYF. The rearrangement uses TRBV7-2 and TRBJ2-3; no clear D. V lost 5 bases, J lost 0 bases, and 15 bases lay in between. Germline V gives CDR1 SGHTA, CDR2 FQGNSA. The CDR3 loop spans 16 amino acids.

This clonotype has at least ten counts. The CDR3: CASSFRQGALGEQYF. The CDR3 nucleotides read TGTGCCAGCAGTTTTAGGCAGGGGGCCCTAGGGGAGCAGTACTTC. The chain has TRBV12-3 or TRBV12-4 and TRBJ2-7; 8 nucleotides line up with TRBD1. The CDR3 contains 15 residues. The V segment lost 3 bases and the J segment 7 bases; nucleotides outside the gene matches: 11.